This T cell receptor (beta chain) was retrieved from a study of identical twins. MiXCR was run by TCRdb on the 5' RACE reads, yielding one entry per CDR3 protein. The profile shows around 680,000 distinct CDR3 sequences, 8.6% of them singletons. These same data were also listed under a study on yellow fever vaccine responses in identical twins.

Sequencing was carried out using PBMCs. The receptor was isolated from a woman under 30 in good health.

The CDR3, as DNA: TGCAGTGCTATGACAGGGACCAGGAACACTGAAGCTTTCTTT. It specifies CSAMTGTRNTEAFF. The gene calls are TRBV20-1 and TRBJ1-1, with TRBD1 matching over 7 bases. Trimming removed 4 bases from V and 1 base from J; junction bases left unmatched: 6. The CDR3 loop spans 14 amino acids. CDR1 is DFQATT and CDR2 is SNEGSKA in the germline V gene (reference sequence).